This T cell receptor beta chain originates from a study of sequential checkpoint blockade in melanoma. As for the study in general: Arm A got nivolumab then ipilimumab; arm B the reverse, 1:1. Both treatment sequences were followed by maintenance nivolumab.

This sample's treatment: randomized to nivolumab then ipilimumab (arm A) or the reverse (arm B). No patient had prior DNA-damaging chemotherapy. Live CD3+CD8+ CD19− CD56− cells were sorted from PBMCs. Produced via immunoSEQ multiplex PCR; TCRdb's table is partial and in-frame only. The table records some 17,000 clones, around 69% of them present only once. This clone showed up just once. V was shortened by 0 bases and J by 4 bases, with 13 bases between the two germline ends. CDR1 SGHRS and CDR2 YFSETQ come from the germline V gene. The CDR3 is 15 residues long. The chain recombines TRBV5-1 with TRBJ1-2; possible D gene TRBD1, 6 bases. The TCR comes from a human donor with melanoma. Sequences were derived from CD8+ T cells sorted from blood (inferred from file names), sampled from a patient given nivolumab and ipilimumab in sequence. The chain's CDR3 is CASSLVGGAGYGYTF. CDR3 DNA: TGCGCCAGCAGCTTGGTTGGGGGGGCAGGCTATGGCTACACCTTC.